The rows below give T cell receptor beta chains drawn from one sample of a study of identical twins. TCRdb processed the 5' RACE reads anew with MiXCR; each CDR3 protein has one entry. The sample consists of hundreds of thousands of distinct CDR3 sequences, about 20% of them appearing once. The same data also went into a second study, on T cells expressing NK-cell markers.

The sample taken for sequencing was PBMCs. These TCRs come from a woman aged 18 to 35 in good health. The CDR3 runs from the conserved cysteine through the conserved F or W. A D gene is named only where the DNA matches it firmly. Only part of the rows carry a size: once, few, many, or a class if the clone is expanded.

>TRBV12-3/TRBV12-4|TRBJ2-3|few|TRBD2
CASSTGRESADTQYF
TGTGCCAGCAGTACCGGGCGGGAGTCCGCAGATACGCAGTATTTT
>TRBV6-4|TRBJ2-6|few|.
CASSRDQGSGANVLTF
TGTGCCAGCAGCCGAGATCAGGGATCTGGGGCCAACGTCCTGACCTTC
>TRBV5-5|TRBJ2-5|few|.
CASSFGPGTPGAQYF
TGTGCCAGCAGCTTCGGACCCGGGACTCCGGGTGCCCAGTACTTC
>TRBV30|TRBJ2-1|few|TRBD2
CAWSLASSGWFF
TGTGCCTGGAGTTTAGCGTCTAGCGGGTGGTTCTTC
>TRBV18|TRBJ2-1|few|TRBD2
CASSPEWGGVPEQFF
TGTGCCAGCTCACCAGAGTGGGGGGGAGTACCGGAGCAGTTCTTC
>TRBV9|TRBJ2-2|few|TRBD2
CASSVGSGRGTGELFF
TGTGCCAGCAGCGTAGGTAGCGGGAGGGGCACCGGGGAGCTGTTTTTT
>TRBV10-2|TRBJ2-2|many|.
CASSESGRSGELFF
TGCGCCAGCAGTGAGTCGGGCAGGTCCGGGGAGCTGTTTTTT
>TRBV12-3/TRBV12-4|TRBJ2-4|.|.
CASSPRSEGDIQYF
TGTGCCAGCAGTCCCCGTTCGGAGGGTGACATTCAGTACTTC
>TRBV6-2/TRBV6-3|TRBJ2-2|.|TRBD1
CASTRDRVVSTGELFF
TGTGCCAGCACTAGGGACAGGGTCGTTAGCACCGGGGAGCTGTTTTTT
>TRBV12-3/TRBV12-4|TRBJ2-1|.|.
CASRGWVENNEQFF
TGTGCCAGCAGGGGGTGGGTAGAAAACAATGAGCAGTTCTTC
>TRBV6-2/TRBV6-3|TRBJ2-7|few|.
CASRPTTSNYEQYF
TGTGCCAGCAGGCCTACTACTAGCAACTACGAGCAGTACTTC
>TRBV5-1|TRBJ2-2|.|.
CASSPQGMGELFF
TGCGCCAGCAGCCCCCAAGGTATGGGGGAGCTGTTTTTT
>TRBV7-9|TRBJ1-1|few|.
CASSFPPLETEAFF
TGTGCCAGCAGCTTCCCCCCCTTGGAAACTGAAGCTTTCTTT
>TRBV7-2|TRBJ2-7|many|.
CASSQSRANYEQYF
TGTGCCAGCAGTCAGAGCAGGGCAAACTACGAGCAGTACTTC
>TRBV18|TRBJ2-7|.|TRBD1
CASSPPDRSPYEQYF
TGTGCCAGCTCACCACCGGACAGGAGCCCCTACGAGCAGTACTTC
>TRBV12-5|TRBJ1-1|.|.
CASDGARGTTEAFF
TGTGCTAGTGATGGGGCGCGAGGTACCACTGAAGCTTTCTTT
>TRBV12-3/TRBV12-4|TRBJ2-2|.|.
CASTPEGPGELFF
TGTGCCAGCACCCCCGAGGGACCCGGGGAGCTGTTTTTT